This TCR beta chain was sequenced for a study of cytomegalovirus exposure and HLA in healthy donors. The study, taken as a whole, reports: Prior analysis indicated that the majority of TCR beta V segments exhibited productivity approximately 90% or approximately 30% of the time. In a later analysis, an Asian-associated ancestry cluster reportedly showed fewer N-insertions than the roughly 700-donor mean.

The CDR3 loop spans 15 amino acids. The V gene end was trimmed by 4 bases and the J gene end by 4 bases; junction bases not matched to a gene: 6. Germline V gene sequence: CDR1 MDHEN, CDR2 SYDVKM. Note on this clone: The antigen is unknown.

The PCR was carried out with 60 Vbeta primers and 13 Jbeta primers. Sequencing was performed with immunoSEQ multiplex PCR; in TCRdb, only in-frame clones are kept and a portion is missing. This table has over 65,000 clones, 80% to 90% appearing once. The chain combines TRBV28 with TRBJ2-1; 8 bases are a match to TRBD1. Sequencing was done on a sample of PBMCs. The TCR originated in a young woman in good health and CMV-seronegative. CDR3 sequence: CASSSPGTGYNEQFF. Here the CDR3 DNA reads TGTGCCAGCAGTTCCCCCGGGACAGGTTACAATGAGCAGTTCTTC.